What follows describes a single T cell receptor (beta chain). The antigen this receptor binds is unknown. Per-nucleotide qualities are absent, and no much larger clonotype sits a single base away. The sample belongs to a study of PD-L1 blockade in urothelial cancer (dated by TCRdb to about 2017). About the study as a whole: All patients started therapy in about 2014 and received atezolizumab 1,200 mg intravenously every 3 weeks. A median of about 150,000 T cells and 65,000 to 90,000 unique TCRs was obtained from blood samples, and a median clonality of roughly 0.08 was observed. Durable clinical benefit was defined as progression-free survival longer than 6 months, and TCR features were also tested against progression-free and overall survival. Pretreatment blood TCR-seq was available for about 27 patients, at least one posttreatment blood collection was obtained for about 24 patients, and tumor TCR-seq was available for about 24 patients. Eight or nine patients reached durable clinical benefit, while about 19 patients did not. In the same patients, whole exome sequencing and RNA sequencing of pretreatment tumors were performed in addition to TCR sequencing. Blood samples were analyzed at 3 weeks after treatment start (second dose) and at 6 weeks after treatment start. About 90% of the 29 patients were identified as males with urothelial cancer of bladder origin, and a prior smoking history was reported by 18 of 29 patients. An exploratory multi-omic analysis was conducted of the somatic, immune and clinical correlates of response to PD-L1 blockade with atezolizumab in urothelial cancer. An ECOG performance status of 0 or 1 was recorded for the patients, and 0 to 3 prior chemotherapy regimens had been received by the patients. Pretreatment tumor samples, along with matched peripheral blood serially collected before and after atezolizumab treatment, were subjected to TCR sequencing.

Results the study describes overall, beyond this receptor: Because of the small sample size (n ≈ 27) and the many exploratory analyses performed, the results are intended to be regarded as hypothesis-generating. Among patients with durable benefit, tumor-associated TCR clones showed greater expansion in peripheral blood 3 weeks after treatment started (n of about 21, p = 0.022). A pretreatment peripheral blood TCR clonality below the median was linked to improved progression-free and overall survival.

At the junction V is shortened by 3 bases and J by 16 bases; bases outside the gene matches: 4. The CDR3 contains 11 residues, cysteine and phenylalanine counted. The retained sequence is limited to the CDR3, 33 bases, with the frame set at the first base. CDR1 and CDR2 (MNHNS, SASEGT) derive from the germline V gene. Synthetic TCR analog templates were spiked into each PCR to estimate absolute template abundance from read counts. TCRbeta CDR3 regions were amplified from genomic DNA with bias-controlled V and J gene primers using the immunoSEQ assay. Rearranged TCRbeta segments were sequenced at approximately 20X coverage. The authors' pipeline ran thus. Sequencing errors were corrected by clustering and CDR3s were annotated against IMGT to assign V, D and J genes. Out-of-frame and stop-codon sequences were excluded, and only productive TCRbeta rearrangements were used in downstream analyses. To compute clonality, Shannon entropy was normalized by the log of the number of unique productive sequences and then subtracted from one. Fisher's exact test with Benjamini-Hochberg correction, at a threshold of adjusted p below 0.01, was used to find clones that differed between time points or between blood and tumor. The table comes from immuneACCESS by way of TCRdb, which keeps in-frame sequences with V and J called. Part of the clones is missing from these tables; in studies checked, under half for an unresolved V gene and the rest for unknown reasons. V and J calls and clone size come straight from that table; D and trimming were deduced from the DNA. Present in this sample are 40,000 or so clones, around 80% of which were seen just once. The ten top clones hold about 4% of the sample.

The cohort included 29 patients with locally advanced or metastatic urothelial carcinoma who were treated at Memorial Sloan Kettering on a trial protocol. Peripheral blood mononuclear cells were collected from each patient pretreatment and during treatment, giving between 1 and 8 total time points per patient. The Qiagen DNeasy Blood extraction kit was used to purify genomic DNA from total PBMCs and tumor samples. PBMCs were collected pretreatment and during treatment, and were isolated and stored as previously described. Specimen: PBMCs, collected around atezolizumab (anti-PD-L1) treatment. The receptor comes from a man between 70 and 80 years old with urothelial cancer. The chain couples TRBV6-1 to TRBJ2-1; a stretch of 9 junction bases matches TRBD2. The DNA sequence is TGTGCCAGCAGTGATCAGCGGGGGGTTTTCTTC. The translation is CASSDQRGVFF.